The clone carrying this T cell receptor (beta chain) came up many times. Its antigen is undetermined. This sample is drawn from a study of T cell repertoires in cytomegalovirus infection. Overall study: Public TCR beta signatures provided an indication of both CMV infection and a matching HLA type.

Via MiXCR, TCRdb re-called the reads, giving one row per CDR3 protein. The data contain hundreds of thousands of distinct CDR3 sequences, about 11% of them seen just once; the ten biggest clones take up roughly 10%. Findings and caveats of the study: The study identified carriers of CMV plus the relevant HLA from cumulative public TCR beta family frequency. HLA-C-restricted TCR beta clonotypes specific for CMV led the ex vivo response.

The germline V gene has CDR1 SEHNR and CDR2 FQNEAQ (reference sequence). CDR3 length: 19 amino acids. V dropped 3 bases and J dropped 3 bases, with 26 bases sitting between them. The V call is TRBV7-9, the J call TRBJ2-5; D is unclear. This receptor was identified in a human donor in good health (CMV status not recorded). Some clones in this sample may be carry-over from other donors' samples. The source material was PBMCs. Here the CDR3 DNA reads TGTGCCAGCAGCTTTAGTGACCGAGTAGAAGGGCGGCCAAAAGAGACCCAGTACTTC. Translating gives CASSFSDRVEGRPKETQYF.